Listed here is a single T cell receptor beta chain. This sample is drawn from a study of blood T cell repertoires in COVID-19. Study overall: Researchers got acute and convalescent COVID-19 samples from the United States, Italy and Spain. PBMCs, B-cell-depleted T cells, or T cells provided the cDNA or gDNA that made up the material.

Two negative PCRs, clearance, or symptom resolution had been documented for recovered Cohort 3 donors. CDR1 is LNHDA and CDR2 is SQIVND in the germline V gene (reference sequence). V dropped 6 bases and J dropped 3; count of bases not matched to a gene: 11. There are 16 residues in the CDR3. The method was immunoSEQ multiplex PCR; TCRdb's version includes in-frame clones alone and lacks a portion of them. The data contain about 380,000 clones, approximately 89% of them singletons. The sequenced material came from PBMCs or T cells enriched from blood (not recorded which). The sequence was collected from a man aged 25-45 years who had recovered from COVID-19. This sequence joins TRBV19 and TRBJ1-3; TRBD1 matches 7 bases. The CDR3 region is CASSLGTARLGNTIYF. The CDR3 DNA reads TGTGCCAGTAGCCTCGGGACAGCTCGCCTTGGAAACACCATATATTTT.